The 18 T cell receptor beta chains below come from one sample, sequenced in a study of radiotherapy plus CTLA-4 blockade in lung cancer (dated by TCRdb to 2017 to 2018). Library method: the immunoSEQ multiplex PCR assay. TCRdb carries this immuneACCESS record with in-frame sequences only. Its versions omit some clonotypes, under half of them owing to an unresolved V gene in the studies checked, with the rest unexplained. The sample includes 40,000 or so clones, with around 86% observed a single time. The ten biggest clones cover approximately 22% of the sample. This material consisted of peripheral blood, taken from a patient treated with radiotherapy plus ipilimumab. Receptors originate from a human donor with non-small cell lung cancer whose response to radiotherapy plus ipilimumab could not be evaluated.

The V gene is TRBV28, the J gene TRBJ1-1; possibly TRBD1 for D (5 bases). The germline V gene has CDR1 MDHEN and CDR2 SYDVKM. Trimming took 8 bases from V and 0 from J, leaving 10 bases between them. This CDR3 has 13 residues. The CDR3 region is CASLGTLNTEAFF. In nucleotides, the CDR3 is TGTGCCAGCCTCGGGACTTTGAACACTGAAGCTTTCTTT.

This chain joins TRBV27 and TRBJ2-2; D remains ambiguous. With 5 bases removed from V and 5 bases from J, the gap between germline ends came to 9 bases. Germline V gene data show CDR1 as MNHEY and CDR2 as SMNVEV (reference sequence). This CDR3 is built from 13 residues. CDR3 residues: CASSPPRTGELFF. The CDR3, as DNA: TGTGCCAGCAGTCCACCACGGACCGGGGAGCTGTTTTTT.

The V gene is TRBV6-1, the J gene TRBJ2-7; the match to TRBD2 covers 7 bases. This CDR3 region has 16 residues. Germline V gene data show CDR1 as MNHNS and CDR2 as SASEGT. Trimming removed 4 bases from V and 6 bases from J; junction bases left unmatched: 15. The CDR3 bases are TGTGCCAGCAGTGTCTTATTTCACTCCGGGGGGAGCGAGCAGTACTTC. Translated, it gives CASSVLFHSGGSEQYF.

The chain uses TRBV18 and TRBJ1-4; D remains unclear. CDR3 length equals 13 residues. Germline V gene sequence: CDR1 KGHSH, CDR2 LQKENI. V was shortened by 8 bases and J by 3 bases, with 10 bases between the two germline ends. The chain's CDR3 is CASHGMANEKLFF. CDR3 nucleotides: TGTGCCAGCCACGGGATGGCTAATGAAAAACTGTTTTTT.

The chain combines TRBV10-3 with TRBJ2-2; 7 bases agree with TRBD2. With 10 bases clipped from V and 4 bases from J, the junction kept 6 bases outside the gene matches. The CDR3 sequence is 13 residues long. Germline V lookup: CDR1 ENHRY, CDR2 SYGVKD. The CDR3 region has the DNA TGTGCCAGCAAAGGGACTACCACCGGGGAGCTGTTTTTT. Its translation is CASKGTTTGELFF.

The V call is TRBV5-6, the J call TRBJ2-1, with D tentatively TRBD1 (5 bases). CDR1 and CDR2 (germline): SGHDT, YYEEEE. Trimming pared 0 bases from V and 0 bases from J, leaving 10 bases between. There are 16 residues in the CDR3. The CDR3 DNA is TGTGCCAGCAGCTTGGAAGGCAGGGTCTCCTACAATGAGCAGTTCTTC. This translates into CASSLEGRVSYNEQFF. Complete variable domain (other parts from reference TRBV5-6 and TRBJ2-1): DAGVTQSPTHLIKTRGQQVTLRCSPKSGHDTVSWYQQALGQGPQFIFQYYEEEERQRGNFPDRFSGHQFPNYSSELNVNALLLGDSALYLCASSLEGRVSYNEQFFGPGTRLTVL.

The chain couples TRBV18 to TRBJ2-5; D gene uncertain. Deletions cut 2 bases from V and 1 base from J, with 5 bases between. The CDR3 runs 13 residues. Germline CDR1 and CDR2: KGHSH and LQKENI. CDR3 amino acids: CASSPSLQETQYF. As DNA, the CDR3 is TGTGCCAGCTCACCAAGCCTCCAAGAGACCCAGTACTTC.

The rearrangement uses TRBV7-8 and TRBJ1-1; D not resolved. CDR3 length equals 14 residues. Trimming removed 5 bases at V and 4 bases at J, with 14 bases between. Germline CDR1 and CDR2: SGHVS and FQNEAQ. CDR3 protein: CASSARRLGTEAFF. The CDR3, as DNA: TGTGCCAGCAGCGCTAGAAGGTTGGGCACTGAAGCTTTCTTT.

The chain recombines TRBV6-1 with TRBJ1-6; D not certain. V lost 6 bases to trimming and J lost 6 bases, with 12 bases between them. CDR3 length equals 14 residues. Germline-derived CDR1 and CDR2 are MNHNS and SASEGT. Here the CDR3 reads CASRLILSNSPLHF. The DNA of the CDR3 is TGTGCCAGCAGACTGATCCTCTCTAATTCACCCCTCCACTTT.

V is TRBV1 and J is TRBJ1-2; the D call in the table, TRBD1, was not verified against the DNA. TRBV1 is assigned pseudogene status. The CDR3 sequence is 18 residues long. Written as DNA, the CDR3 is TGCACCAGCAGCCAAGTCGACACCGGGACAGGGGCTAGCTATGGCTACACCTTC. This encodes CTSSQVDTGTGASYGYTF.

The V call is TRBV6-1, the J call TRBJ1-5; D might be TRBD1 (6 bases). CDR3 length: 16 residues. Germline values: CDR1 MNHNS, CDR2 SASEGT. The germline V and J ends were trimmed by 2 bases and 2 bases, with 13 bases remaining between them. The CDR3 nucleotides read TGTGCCAGCAGTGAATACTGGGGGCTGGGCAATCAGCCCCAGCATTTT. It codes for CASSEYWGLGNQPQHF.

J is TRBJ2-4 and V is TRBV18; D call uncertain. Trimming pared 3 bases from V and 7 bases from J, leaving 13 bases between. The CDR3 has 14 residues. Looked up from germline, CDR1 is KGHSH and CDR2 is LQKENI. The CDR3 nucleotides read TGTGCCAGCTCACCGAGCACAGTAAGGAACATTCAGTACTTC. It yields the protein CASSPSTVRNIQYF.

V usage is TRBV15 and J usage is TRBJ1-1; a possible D gene is TRBD1 (6 bases). Trimming cost V 0 bases and J 10 bases, with 24 bases left between them. Germline V lookup: CDR1 LNHNV, CDR2 YYDKDF (reference sequence). The CDR3 length is 17 residues. In DNA, the CDR3 is TGTGCCACCAGCAGAGATTGGGGGCCCACGAATTCTCGGGGAGCTTTCTTT. It encodes CATSRDWGPTNSRGAFF.

In its sample, this clone was seen once. The V and J genes are TRBV7-8 and TRBJ1-6; unclear D gene. V shed 2 bases and J shed 13 bases, with 15 bases lying between them. The CDR3 spans 14 residues. CDR1 is SGHVS and CDR2 is FQNEAQ in the germline V gene. The CDR3 is CASSLTSGEGPLHF. The CDR3 DNA reads TGTGCCAGCAGCTTAACTTCAGGCGAGGGCCCCCTCCACTTT.

This chain uses TRBV19 with TRBJ2-1; 8 nucleotides match TRBD2. V lost 9 bases, J lost 4 bases, and 11 bases stayed unmatched. Germline CDR1 reads LNHDA; CDR2 reads SQIVND (reference sequence). The CDR3 is 15 residues long. The DNA of the CDR3 is TGTGCCAGCAGGGCACGGGGGGGAGATTACAATGAGCAGTTCTTC. Protein sequence: CASRARGGDYNEQFF.

The chain combines TRBV4-2 with TRBJ1-2, with D uncertain. Germline CDR1 is LGHNA and CDR2 is YNFKEQ. The CDR3 spans 14 residues. Deletions cut 1 base from V and 7 bases from J, with 13 bases between. The CDR3 nucleotides are TGTGCCAGCAGCCAAGTAAGCGAGACGAGTGGCTACACCTTC. Encoded protein: CASSQVSETSGYTF.

This clone was seen a few times. The CDR3 loop is CASSFPTGGPDTQYF. In DNA, the CDR3 is TGTGCCAGCAGCTTTCCGACAGGGGGCCCAGATACGCAGTATTTT. The chain is built from TRBV5-8 and TRBJ2-3; 10 bases are shared with TRBD1. Germline values: CDR1 SGHTS, CDR2 YDEGEE. Trimming removed 2 bases from V and 4 bases from J; junction bases left unmatched: 4. This CDR3 spans 15 amino acids.

The J gene is TRBJ2-7, the V gene TRBV6-6, with TRBD1 identical over 10 bases. The CDR3 loop spans 16 amino acids. Germline assignment: CDR1 MNHNY and CDR2 SVGAGI (reference sequence). J lost 3 bases, V lost 5 bases, and 10 bases had no gene match. The CDR3 sequence is CASSRDRGSLLYEQYF. CDR3 coding DNA: TGTGCCAGCAGTCGGGACAGGGGATCCCTCCTCTACGAGCAGTACTTC.